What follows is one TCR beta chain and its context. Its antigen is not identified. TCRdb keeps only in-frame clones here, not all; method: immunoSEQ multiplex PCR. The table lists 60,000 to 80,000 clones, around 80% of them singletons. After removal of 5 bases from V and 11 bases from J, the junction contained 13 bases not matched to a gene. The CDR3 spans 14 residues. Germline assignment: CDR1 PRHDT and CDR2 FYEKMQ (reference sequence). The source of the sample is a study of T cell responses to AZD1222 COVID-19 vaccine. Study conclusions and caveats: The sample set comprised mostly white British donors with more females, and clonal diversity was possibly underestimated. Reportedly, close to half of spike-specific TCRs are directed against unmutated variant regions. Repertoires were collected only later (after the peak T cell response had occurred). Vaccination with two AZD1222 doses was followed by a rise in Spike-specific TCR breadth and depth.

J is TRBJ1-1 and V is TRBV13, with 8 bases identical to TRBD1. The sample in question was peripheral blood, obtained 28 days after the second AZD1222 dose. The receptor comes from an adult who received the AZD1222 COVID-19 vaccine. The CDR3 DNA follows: TGTGCCAGCAGCCCCCAGGACAGGGCTCGTAGGGCTTTCTTT. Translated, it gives CASSPQDRARRAFF.